This TCR beta chain was sequenced in a study of T cell responses to AZD1222 COVID-19 vaccine. TCRdb's copy holds only in-frame clones and misses some; the assay was immunoSEQ multiplex PCR. Of fewer than 110,000 clones listed, 92% are singletons. CDR3 length: 15 residues. V dropped 0 bases and J dropped 12 bases, with 15 bases sitting between them. CDR1 and CDR2 (germline): LGHDT, YNNKEL (reference sequence). The receptor comes from an adult who received the AZD1222 COVID-19 vaccine. The J gene is TRBJ2-6, the V gene TRBV3-1 (or the pseudogene TRBV3-2); a possible D gene is TRBD1 (6 bases). Material: peripheral blood, obtained 28 days after the second AZD1222 dose. For the CDR3, the DNA is TGTGCCAGCAGCCAAGAGTTACGGACAGTTCCCGTCCTGACTTTC. It encodes CASSQELRTVPVLTF.